The TCR beta chain described here comes from a study of cytotoxic CD8 clonotypes in ibrutinib-treated CLL. The overall study: Responses: roughly 25 partial, 2 complete; after median approximately 67 months, around 14 stayed remitted, 12 progressed.

Libraries were prepared by immunoSEQ multiplex PCR; TCRdb keeps only in-frame clonotypes and omits some of them. The top ten clones hold roughly 6% of a sample with approximately 340,000 clones, 67% of them seen once. Study-wide findings and caveats: Increased clonality at ibrutinib response gave way to a return toward baseline at progression.

As concerns this clone: Antigen specificity is unknown.

The germline V gene encodes CDR1 MDHEN and CDR2 SYDVKM. Trimming left V 3 bases short and J 2 bases short, with 14 bases between. The CDR3 has 15 amino acids. J is TRBJ2-7 and V is TRBV28; the D gene is possibly TRBD2 (5 bases). The starting material was PBMCs, obtained after 36 months of ibrutinib treatment. This sequence was found in a human donor with chronic lymphocytic leukemia. DNA for the CDR3: TGTGCCAGCAGTTTCGGGCAGGCGACTACCTACGAGCAGTACTTC. Protein sequence: CASSFGQATTYEQYF. Drawing the rest from reference TRBV28 and TRBJ2-7, the complete variable domain is DVKVTQSSRYLVKRTGEKVFLECVQDMDHENMFWYRQDPGLGLRLIYFSYDVKMKEKGDIPEGYSVSREKKERFSLILESASTNQTSMYLCASSFGQATTYEQYFGPGTRLTVT.